This T cell receptor (beta chain) was found in a study of shared clonotypes between healthy human individuals. The CDR3 sequence is 13 residues long. CDR1 is LNHNV, CDR2 YYDKDF, per germline (reference sequence). V lost 3 bases to trimming and J lost 6 bases; unmatched junction nucleotides: 3. The protocol was immunoSEQ multiplex PCR, while the TCRdb copy is restricted to in-frame clones and leaves out a portion. The table records some 1,100,000 clones, approximately 80% of them present only once. This sequence was found in a man aged 18 to 29 in good health. Some clones in this sample may be carry-over from other donors' samples. V gene TRBV15 combines with J gene TRBJ2-7; TRBD1 matches 9 bases. The sample comprised memory CD4+ T cells from PBMCs. The subset: CD45RA-negative fraction. The CDR3 DNA is TGTGCCACCAGCAGGGACAGGGGTGCCGAGCAGTACTTC. This sequence encodes CATSRDRGAEQYF.